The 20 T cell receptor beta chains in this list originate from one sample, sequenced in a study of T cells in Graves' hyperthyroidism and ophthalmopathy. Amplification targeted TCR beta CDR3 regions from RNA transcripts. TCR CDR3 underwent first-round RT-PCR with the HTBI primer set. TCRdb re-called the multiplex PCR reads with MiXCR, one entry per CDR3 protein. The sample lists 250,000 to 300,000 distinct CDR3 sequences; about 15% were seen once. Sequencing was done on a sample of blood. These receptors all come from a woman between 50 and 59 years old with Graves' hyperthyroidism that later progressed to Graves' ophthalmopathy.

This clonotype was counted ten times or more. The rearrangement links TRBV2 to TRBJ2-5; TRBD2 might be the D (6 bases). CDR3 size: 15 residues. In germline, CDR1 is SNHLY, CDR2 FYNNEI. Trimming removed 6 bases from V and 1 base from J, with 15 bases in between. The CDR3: CASSENLGLQETQYF. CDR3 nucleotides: TGTGCCAGCAGCGAAAACCTGGGACTCCAAGAGACCCAGTACTTC.

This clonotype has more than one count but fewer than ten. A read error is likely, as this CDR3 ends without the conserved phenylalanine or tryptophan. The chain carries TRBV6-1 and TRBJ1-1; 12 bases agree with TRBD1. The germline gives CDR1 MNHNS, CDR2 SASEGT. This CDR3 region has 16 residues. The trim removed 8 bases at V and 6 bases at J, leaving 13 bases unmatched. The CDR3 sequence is CASGTGGSKFAAEAFL. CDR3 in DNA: TGTGCCAGCGGGACAGGGGGCTCCAAGTTTGCCGCTGAAGCTTTCCTT.

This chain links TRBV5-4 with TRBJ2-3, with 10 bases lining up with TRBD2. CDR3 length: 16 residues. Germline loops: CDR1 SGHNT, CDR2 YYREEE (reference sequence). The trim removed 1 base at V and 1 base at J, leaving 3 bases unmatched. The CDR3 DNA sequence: TGTGCCAGCAGCTTGCCCGGGACTAGCGGCACAGATACGCAGTATTTT. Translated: CASSLPGTSGTDTQYF.

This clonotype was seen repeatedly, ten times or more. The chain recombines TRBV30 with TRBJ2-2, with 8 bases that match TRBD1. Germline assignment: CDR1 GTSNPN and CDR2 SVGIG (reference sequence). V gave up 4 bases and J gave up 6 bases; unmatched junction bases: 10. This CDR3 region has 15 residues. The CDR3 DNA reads TGTGCCTGGAAAGTTTGGGCAGGGGGCCCCGGGGAGCTGTTTTTT. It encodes CAWKVWAGGPGELFF.

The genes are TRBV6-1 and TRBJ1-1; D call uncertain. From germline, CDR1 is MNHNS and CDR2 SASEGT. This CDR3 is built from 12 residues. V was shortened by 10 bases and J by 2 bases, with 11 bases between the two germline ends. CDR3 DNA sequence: TGTGCCACCAAAGGAGGAAACACTGAAGCTTTCTTT. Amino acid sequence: CATKGGNTEAFF.

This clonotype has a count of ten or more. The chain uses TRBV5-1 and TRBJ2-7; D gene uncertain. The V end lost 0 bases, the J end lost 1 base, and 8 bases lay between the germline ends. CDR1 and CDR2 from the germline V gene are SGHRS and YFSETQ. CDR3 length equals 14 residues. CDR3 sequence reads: CASSLETASYEQYF. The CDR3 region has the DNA TGCGCCAGCAGCTTGGAGACCGCGTCCTACGAGCAGTACTTC.

This chain's CDR3 is CASSWWADYGYTF. The CDR3 DNA follows: TGTGCCAGCAGTTGGTGGGCAGACTATGGCTACACCTTC. The chain recombines TRBV6-5 with TRBJ1-2; D is unresolved. CDR1 MNHEY and CDR2 SVGAGI come from the germline V gene. V lost 4 bases, J lost 3 bases, and 9 bases lay in between. This CDR3 contains 13 residues.

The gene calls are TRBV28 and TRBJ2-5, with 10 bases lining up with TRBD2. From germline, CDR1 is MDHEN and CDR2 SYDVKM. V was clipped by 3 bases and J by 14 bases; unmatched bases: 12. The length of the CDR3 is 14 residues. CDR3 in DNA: TGTGCCAGCAGTTTCCTAGCGGGAGCCTCTTGTCCTTACTTC. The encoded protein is CASSFLAGASCPYF. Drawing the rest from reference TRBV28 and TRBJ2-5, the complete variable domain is DVKVTQSSRYLVKRTGEKVFLECVQDMDHENMFWYRQDPGLGLRLIYFSYDVKMKEKGDIPEGYSVSREKKERFSLILESASTNQTSMYLCASSFLAGASCPYFGPGTRLLVL.

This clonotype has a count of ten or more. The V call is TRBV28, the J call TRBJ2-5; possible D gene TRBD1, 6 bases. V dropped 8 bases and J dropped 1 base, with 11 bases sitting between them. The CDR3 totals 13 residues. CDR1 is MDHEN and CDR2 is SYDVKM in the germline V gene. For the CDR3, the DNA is TGTGCCAGCGCCGGGACACCCCAAGAGACCCAGTACTTC. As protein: CASAGTPQETQYF.

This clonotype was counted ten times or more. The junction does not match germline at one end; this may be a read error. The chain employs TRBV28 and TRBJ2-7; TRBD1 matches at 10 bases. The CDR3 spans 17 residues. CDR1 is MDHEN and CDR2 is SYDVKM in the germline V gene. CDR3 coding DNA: TGTGCCAGCAGGTTATCCTATGGGGACAGGGGTGTCTTGGGGCAGTACTTC. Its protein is CASRLSYGDRGVLGQYF.

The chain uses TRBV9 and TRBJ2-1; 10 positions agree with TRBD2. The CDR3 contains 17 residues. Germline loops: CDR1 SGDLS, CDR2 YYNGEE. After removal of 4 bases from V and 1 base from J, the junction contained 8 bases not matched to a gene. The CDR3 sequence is CASSHGKAGGSYNEQFF. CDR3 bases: TGTGCCAGCAGCCACGGTAAAGCGGGAGGGTCCTACAATGAGCAGTTCTTC. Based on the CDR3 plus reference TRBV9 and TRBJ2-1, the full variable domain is DSGVTQTPKHLITATGQRVTLRCSPRSGDLSVYWYQQSLDQGLQFLIQYYNGEERAKGNILERFSAQQFPDLHSELNLSSLELGDSALYFCASSHGKAGGSYNEQFFGPGTRLTVL.

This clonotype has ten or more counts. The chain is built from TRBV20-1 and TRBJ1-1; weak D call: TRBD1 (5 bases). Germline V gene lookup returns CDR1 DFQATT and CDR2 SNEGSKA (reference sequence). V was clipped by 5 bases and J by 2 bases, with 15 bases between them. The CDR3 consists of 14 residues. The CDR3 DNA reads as TGCAGTGCTTGGGACGAGGAGGGCAACACTGAAGCTTTCTTT. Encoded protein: CSAWDEEGNTEAFF.

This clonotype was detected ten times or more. In nucleotides, the CDR3 is TGTGCCTGGAAACCGAGGACTAGTGCTCGCACAGATACGCAGTATTTT. It specifies CAWKPRTSARTDTQYF. This sequence joins TRBV30 and TRBJ2-3, with 7 nucleotides matching TRBD2. Germline V gene lookup returns CDR1 GTSNPN and CDR2 SVGIG (reference sequence). The CDR3 spans 16 residues. Trimming at V came to 4 bases and at J to 1 base, leaving 11 bases not matched to a gene.

The CDR3 loop reads CASSQPASKRFF. In DNA, the CDR3 is TGCGCCAGCAGCCAACCAGCGTCGAAGCGGTTCTTC. V usage is TRBV4-1 and J usage is TRBJ2-1; D call uncertain. The CDR3 is 12 amino acids. CDR1 and CDR2 from the germline V gene are MGHRA and YSYEKL. V lost 2 bases and J 15 bases, leaving 14 bases between the germline ends.

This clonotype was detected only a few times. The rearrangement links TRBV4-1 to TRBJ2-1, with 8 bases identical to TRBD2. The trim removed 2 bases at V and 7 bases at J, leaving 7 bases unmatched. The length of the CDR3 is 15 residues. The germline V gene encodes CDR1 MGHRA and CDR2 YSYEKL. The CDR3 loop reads CASSQPSGGWNEQFF. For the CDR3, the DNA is TGCGCCAGCAGCCAACCGAGCGGGGGTTGGAATGAGCAGTTCTTC.

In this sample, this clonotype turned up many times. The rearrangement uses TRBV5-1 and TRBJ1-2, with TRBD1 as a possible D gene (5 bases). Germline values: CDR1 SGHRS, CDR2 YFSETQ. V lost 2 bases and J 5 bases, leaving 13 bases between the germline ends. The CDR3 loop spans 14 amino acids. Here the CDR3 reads CASSFYRDGYGYTF. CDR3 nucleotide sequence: TGCGCCAGCAGCTTTTACCGGGACGGTTATGGCTACACCTTC.

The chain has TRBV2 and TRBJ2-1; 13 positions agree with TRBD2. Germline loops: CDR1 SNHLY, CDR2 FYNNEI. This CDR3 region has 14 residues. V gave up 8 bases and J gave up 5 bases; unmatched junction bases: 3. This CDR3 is CASQGLAGNNEQFF. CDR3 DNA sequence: TGTGCCAGCCAGGGACTAGCGGGAAACAATGAGCAGTTCTTC.

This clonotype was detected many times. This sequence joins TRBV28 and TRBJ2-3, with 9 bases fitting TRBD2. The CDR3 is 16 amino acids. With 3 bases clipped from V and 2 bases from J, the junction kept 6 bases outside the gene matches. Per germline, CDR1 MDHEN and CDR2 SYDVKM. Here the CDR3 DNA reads TGTGCCAGCAGTTTGACCACTAGCGGGTCCACAGATACGCAGTATTTT. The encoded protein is CASSLTTSGSTDTQYF.

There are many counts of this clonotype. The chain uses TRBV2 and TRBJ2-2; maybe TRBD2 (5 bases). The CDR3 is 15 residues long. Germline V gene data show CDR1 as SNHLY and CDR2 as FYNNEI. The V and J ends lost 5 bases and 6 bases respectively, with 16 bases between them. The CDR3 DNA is TGTGCCAGCAGTCCCACTAGGCCTCAAGCCGGGGAGCTGTTTTTT. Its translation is CASSPTRPQAGELFF.

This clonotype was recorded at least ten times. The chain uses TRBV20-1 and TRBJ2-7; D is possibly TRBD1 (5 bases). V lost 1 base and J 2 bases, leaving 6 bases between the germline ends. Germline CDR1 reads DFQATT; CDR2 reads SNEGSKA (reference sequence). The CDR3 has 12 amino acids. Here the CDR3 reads CSARGTTYEQYF. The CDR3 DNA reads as TGCAGTGCTAGAGGGACAACCTACGAGCAGTACTTC.